These 13 T cell receptor beta chains originate from one sample sequenced in a study of identical twins. TCRdb reanalysed the 5' RACE reads using MiXCR and keeps one entry per CDR3 protein. The sample has around 530,000 distinct CDR3 sequences, roughly 15% seen once; the top ten hold around 0.48%. The same sample was also studied in work on yellow fever vaccine responses in identical twins.

Sequencing was performed on CD4+ T cells sorted from blood. Receptor source: a woman between 18 and 29 years old in good health.

The CDR3 sequence is CASSAGGANNEQFF. As DNA, the CDR3 is TGTGCCAGCAGCGCAGGGGGCGCCAACAATGAGCAGTTCTTC. V gene TRBV9 combines with J gene TRBJ2-1; TRBD1 matches 8 bases. CDR1 is SGDLS, CDR2 YYNGEE, per germline. With 3 bases clipped from V and 5 bases from J, the junction kept 4 bases outside the gene matches. The CDR3 covers 14 residues.

This chain joins TRBV5-1 and TRBJ1-1; no clear D. Germline V CDR1 and CDR2: SGHRS, YFSETQ. This CDR3 is 13 amino acids long. The germline V and J ends were trimmed by 0 bases and 3 bases, with 6 bases remaining between them. This chain's CDR3 is CASSLALDTEAFF. In DNA form, the CDR3 reads TGCGCCAGCAGCTTGGCCCTGGACACTGAAGCTTTCTTT.

This clonotype occurred a few times. The chain carries TRBV20-1 and TRBJ2-5; the D gene is possibly TRBD2 (6 bases). The germline V gene encodes CDR1 DFQATT and CDR2 SNEGSKA (reference sequence). The CDR3 loop spans 12 amino acids. V lost 3 bases and J lost 3, with 8 bases in between. CDR3 amino acids: CSARGGEETQYF. CDR3 nucleotides: TGCAGTGCTAGGGGGGGAGAAGAGACCCAGTACTTC.

This clonotype was detected only a few times. The J gene is TRBJ2-3, the V gene TRBV28; 9 bases align to TRBD2. CDR1 and CDR2 from the germline V gene are MDHEN and SYDVKM. J was trimmed by 2 bases and V by 4 bases; bases with no gene match: 7. The CDR3 extends over 16 amino acids. Written as DNA, the CDR3 is TGTGCCAGCAGTTCATCTAGCGGGGCATACACAGATACGCAGTATTTT. Residues: CASSSSSGAYTDTQYF. Based on the CDR3 plus reference TRBV28 and TRBJ2-3, the full variable domain is DVKVTQSSRYLVKRTGEKVFLECVQDMDHENMFWYRQDPGLGLRLIYFSYDVKMKEKGDIPEGYSVSREKKERFSLILESASTNQTSMYLCASSSSSGAYTDTQYFGPGTRLTVL.

This clonotype was seen more than once but under ten times. The V call is TRBV20-1, the J call TRBJ2-2; D is undetermined. The V gene's germline CDR1 is DFQATT and CDR2 SNEGSKA (reference sequence). CDR3 length: 14 amino acids. Trimming took off 1 base at V and 1 base at J, with 7 bases between the two ends. CDR3 nucleotide sequence: TGCAGTGCTAGAGGCACTCTGAACACCGGGGAGCTGTTTTTT. This codes for CSARGTLNTGELFF.

The sample holds many counts of this clonotype. The rearrangement uses TRBV5-1 and TRBJ1-1; D is unresolved. The ends were cut back, 2 bases at V and 2 bases at J, with 13 bases in the middle. Germline loops: CDR1 SGHRS, CDR2 YFSETQ. CDR3 size: 15 residues. DNA for the CDR3: TGCGCCAGCAGCTTCAATTCCGGGATCAACACTGAAGCTTTCTTT. This translates into CASSFNSGINTEAFF.

This chain uses TRBV20-1 with TRBJ2-3; 7 bases map to TRBD2. J gave up 10 bases and V 0 bases, and 10 bases lay outside the gene matches. This CDR3 has 14 amino acids. CDR1 DFQATT and CDR2 SNEGSKA come from the germline V gene (reference sequence). CDR3 residues: CSARDGTGGSSQYF. DNA for the CDR3: TGCAGTGCTAGAGATGGGACGGGAGGCTCCTCGCAGTATTTT.

The V call is TRBV2, the J call TRBJ1-6, with unresolved D. This CDR3 comprises 13 residues. Germline V gene sequence: CDR1 SNHLY, CDR2 FYNNEI. Between the trimmed V and J ends, which lost 6 bases and 9 bases, there was a span of 12 bases. The CDR3 protein is CASSQTVASPLHF. Written as DNA, the CDR3 is TGTGCCAGCAGCCAGACGGTAGCTTCACCCCTCCACTTT.

At least ten counts were recorded for this clonotype. The chain combines TRBV12-3 or TRBV12-4 with TRBJ2-2; 7 bases are shared with TRBD1. V lost 5 bases and J lost 1; bases outside the gene matches: 10. The CDR3 has 17 residues. The CDR3 bases are TGTGCCAGCAGTCTTACCCCGGGACAGATGAACACCGGGGAGCTGTTTTTT. Translation gives CASSLTPGQMNTGELFF.

In its sample, this clonotype was seen a few times. The chain combines TRBV6-1 with TRBJ1-1; 7 bases are a match to TRBD1. V dropped 4 bases and J dropped 2; count of bases not matched to a gene: 13. CDR3 length: 17 amino acids. CDR1 and CDR2 (germline): MNHNS, SASEGT. CDR3 bases: TGTGCCAGCAGTGGCAGGGGACTTGGGACAGCTAACACTGAAGCTTTCTTT. Its translation: CASSGRGLGTANTEAFF.

The chain recombines TRBV3-1 with TRBJ2-1; 7 bases line up with TRBD1. Germline lookup yields CDR1 LGHDT and CDR2 YNNKEL (reference sequence). The CDR3 totals 15 residues. J gave up 4 bases and V 0 bases, and 3 bases lay outside the gene matches. In nucleotides, the CDR3 is TGTGCCAGCAGCCAAGAGGGACAGCCGTACAATGAGCAGTTCTTC. As protein: CASSQEGQPYNEQFF.

The table lists this clonotype with a count of one. The chain is built from TRBV20-1 and TRBJ2-7; TRBD2 aligns across 9 bases. This CDR3 spans 13 amino acids. Per the germline V gene, CDR1 is DFQATT and CDR2 is SNEGSKA (reference sequence). CDR3 protein: CTASGRSSYEQYF. The CDR3 DNA follows: TGCACCGCAAGCGGGAGGTCCTCCTACGAGCAGTACTTC.

The chain recombines TRBV7-8 with TRBJ2-7; D could derive from TRBD1 or TRBD2 (5 bases each). V gave up 5 bases and J gave up 0 bases, with 14 bases separating them. CDR1 SGHVS and CDR2 FQNEAQ come from the germline V gene. This CDR3 contains 15 residues. CDR3 bases: TGTGCCAGCAGCCCCATTCGAGGGGCCTCCTACGAGCAGTACTTC. Translating it yields CASSPIRGASYEQYF.